The 17 T cell receptor beta chains in this list originate from one sample, sequenced in a study of cytomegalovirus exposure and HLA in healthy donors. The PCR used 60 Vbeta and 13 Jbeta primers. Libraries were prepared by immunoSEQ multiplex PCR; TCRdb keeps only in-frame clonotypes and omits some of them. The table shows roughly 180,000 clones, with more than 70% occurring only once. The sample comprised PBMCs. These receptors were taken from a man aged 25 to 40 in good health and CMV-seronegative.

This chain connects TRBV27 to TRBJ2-3; 9 nucleotides line up with TRBD2. Germline V lookup: CDR1 MNHEY, CDR2 SMNVEV (reference sequence). This CDR3 has 15 residues. V dropped 3 bases and J dropped 6; count of bases not matched to a gene: 7. In nucleotides, the CDR3 is TGTGCCAGCAGTTTCGGGCTAGCGGGATCCGATACGCAGTATTTT. Amino acid sequence: CASSFGLAGSDTQYF.

This rearrangement joins TRBV7-3 to TRBJ2-2; perhaps TRBD2 as D (6 bases). Looked up from germline, CDR1 is SGHTA and CDR2 is FQGTGA. V shed 4 bases and J shed 5 bases, with 17 bases lying between them. The CDR3 consists of 16 residues. This CDR3 is CASSSRIGLPTGELFF. DNA of the CDR3: TGTGCCAGCAGCTCACGTATAGGACTACCGACCGGGGAGCTGTTTTTT.

The rearrangement links TRBV2 to TRBJ2-7; D is uncertain. The germline V and J ends were trimmed by 8 bases and 0 bases, with 8 bases remaining between them. The CDR3 is 12 amino acids. Germline assignment: CDR1 SNHLY and CDR2 FYNNEI. CDR3: CASVGSSYEQYF. CDR3 in DNA: TGTGCCAGCGTGGGCAGCTCCTACGAGCAGTACTTC.

CDR3 protein: CASSLVGGLSYEQYF. The DNA for the CDR3 is TGTGCCAGCAGCTTAGTCGGGGGTCTTTCCTACGAGCAGTACTTC. The chain carries TRBV11-2 and TRBJ2-7; D may be TRBD2 (6 bases). V was clipped by 1 base and J by 1 base, with 11 bases between them. Germline CDR1 SGHAT, CDR2 FQNNGV. CDR3 length equals 15 residues.

The chain employs TRBV6-6 and TRBJ1-2; TRBD1 matches 8 bases. V shed 6 bases, J shed 6 bases, and the junction held 9 bases outside the gene matches. The CDR3 consists of 14 residues. Germline CDR1 reads MNHNY; CDR2 reads SVGAGI (reference sequence). DNA of the CDR3: TGTGCCAGCAGGATAGGGACAGGAACGGATGGCTACACCTTC. This gives the protein CASRIGTGTDGYTF.

In its sample, this clone was seen a few times. The chain couples TRBV29-1 to TRBJ2-3; 7 nucleotides agree with TRBD2. The V gene's germline CDR1 is SQVTM and CDR2 ANQGSEA. The trim removed 5 bases at V and 5 bases at J, leaving 10 bases unmatched. This CDR3 has 14 amino acids. CDR3 coding DNA: TGCAGCGTTCAGGTGGGGGGGGGTCGAGATACGCAGTATTTT. It codes for CSVQVGGGRDTQYF.

This chain joins TRBV4-3 and TRBJ2-7, with 10 nucleotides matching TRBD1. Germline CDR1 LGHNA, CDR2 YSLEER. The CDR3 has 14 residues. With V trimmed by 3 bases and J by 6 bases, 5 bases remained unmatched. The CDR3 coding sequence is TGCGCCAGCAGCCACGACAGGGGGCGCGGCGAGCAGTACTTC. The encoded protein is CASSHDRGRGEQYF.

This clone was recorded once. This chain joins TRBV11-2 and TRBJ1-1; TRBD1 might be the D (6 bases). Germline CDR1 reads SGHAT; CDR2 reads FQNNGV. V lost 5 bases to trimming and J lost 4 bases, with 14 bases between them. This CDR3 has 14 residues. The CDR3 region is CASSPPGVITEAFF. CDR3 sequence (DNA): TGTGCCAGCAGCCCTCCAGGGGTAATCACTGAAGCTTTCTTT.

This clone appeared a few times. This rearrangement joins TRBV19 to TRBJ1-2; D unresolved. The CDR3 runs to 15 residues. Germline V gene data show CDR1 as LNHDA and CDR2 as SQIVND (reference sequence). V was clipped by 10 bases and J by 0 bases, with 18 bases between them. As DNA, the CDR3 is TGTGCCACCCTCCTAGCGGGAAGGACTAACTATGGCTACACCTTC. It is translated as CATLLAGRTNYGYTF.

The V gene is TRBV19, the J gene TRBJ2-1; D is possibly TRBD1 (6 bases). The CDR3 length is 15 residues. The V end was cut by 8 bases, the J end by 6 bases, with 20 bases between. Germline V gives CDR1 LNHDA, CDR2 SQIVND (reference sequence). DNA for the CDR3: TGTGCCAGTGACCCGCTAGGGGGTCGGGCCAATGAGCAGTTCTTC. Translating it yields CASDPLGGRANEQFF.

The gene calls are TRBV7-8 and TRBJ1-5; 9 bases are a match to TRBD1. The CDR3 has 15 amino acids. Germline lookup yields CDR1 SGHVS and CDR2 FQNEAQ. V shed 4 bases, J shed 0 bases, and the junction held 1 base outside the gene matches. The CDR3 here is CASSWTGDSNQPQHF. CDR3 nucleotides: TGTGCCAGCAGCTGGACAGGGGATAGCAATCAGCCCCAGCATTTT.

The chain uses TRBV29-1 and TRBJ2-5, with 7 bases aligning to TRBD1. The DNA end favors TRBJ2-7, so the J call may be wrong. Looked up from germline, CDR1 is SQVTM and CDR2 is ANQGSEA. CDR3 length equals 15 residues. In DNA form, the CDR3 reads TGCAGCGTCCGTGGGTCCGGGACAGTCTCCTACGAGCAGTACTTC. It translates to CSVRGSGTVSYEQYF.

The chain recombines TRBV7-2 with TRBJ2-5; 7 bases match TRBD1. Looked up from germline, CDR1 is SGHTA and CDR2 is FQGNSA. The CDR3 consists of 16 residues. V was clipped by 1 base and J by 4 bases; unmatched bases: 9. The CDR3 nucleotides are TGTGCCAGCAGCTTAGGCTGGGACAGAAGGTTAGAGACCCAGTACTTC. Encoded protein: CASSLGWDRRLETQYF.

Remarks on this clone: One junction end does not reproduce the germline sequence, and a read error may be involved. The sample carries other DNA sequences with the same CDR3. The chain combines TRBV19 with TRBJ1-5; 7 nucleotides match TRBD1. The CDR3 is 12 residues long. The germline gives CDR1 LNHDA, CDR2 SQIVND (reference sequence). The CDR3 coding sequence is TGTGCTAGTATTACGAAACAGGGACAGCAGCATTTT. Protein sequence: CASITKQGQQHF.

The V call is TRBV7-9, the J call TRBJ1-5; TRBD1 agrees at 9 bases. The CDR3 loop spans 14 amino acids. V lost 5 bases, J lost 4 bases, and 3 bases stayed unmatched. Germline V gives CDR1 SEHNR, CDR2 FQNEAQ (reference sequence). This chain's CDR3 is CASSKGTGNQPQHF. DNA of the CDR3: TGTGCCAGCAGCAAGGGGACAGGGAATCAGCCCCAGCATTTT.

This clone was seen only a few times. The V gene is TRBV5-1, the J gene TRBJ2-5; 9 bases agree with TRBD2. Germline CDR1 reads SGHRS; CDR2 reads YFSETQ. This CDR3 is 15 amino acids long. The trim removed 5 bases at V and 7 bases at J, leaving 12 bases unmatched. This CDR3 is CASSDGTSRSGTQYF. The CDR3 DNA sequence: TGCGCCAGCAGTGACGGGACTAGCAGGTCAGGGACCCAGTACTTC.

This rearrangement joins TRBV5-1 to TRBJ1-2; perhaps TRBD1 as D (5 bases). V was pared by 4 bases and J by 7 bases, with 17 bases between. From germline, CDR1 is SGHRS and CDR2 YFSETQ. The CDR3 covers 14 residues. CDR3 DNA sequence: TGCGCCAGCAGCACGGACAAGTTTCCCTTTGGCTACACCTTC. This encodes CASSTDKFPFGYTF.